The 31 T cell receptor beta chains given below trace back to one sample, sequenced in a study of blood T cell repertoires in COVID-19. Some clones are missing from TCRdb's copy, which holds only in-frame ones; the method was immunoSEQ multiplex PCR. The sample consists of 150,000 to 200,000 clones, over 70% of them appearing once. Sequencing was carried out using PBMCs or T cells enriched from blood (not recorded which). These receptors originate from a man aged 50-59 years who had recovered from COVID-19.

J is TRBJ1-6 and V is TRBV18; possible D gene TRBD1, 6 bases. The CDR3 has 17 residues. Germline V gene sequence: CDR1 KGHSH, CDR2 LQKENI. Trimming took 4 bases from V and 0 from J, leaving 13 bases between them. CDR3 region: CASSRQTGGSYNSPLHF. The CDR3, as DNA: TGTGCCAGCTCACGACAGACAGGCGGCTCCTATAATTCACCCCTCCACTTT.

The CDR3, as DNA: TGCGCCAGCAGCCCCGCGAACCCCCTTTCCTACAATGAGCAGTTCTTC. It translates to CASSPANPLSYNEQFF. The chain combines TRBV5-1 with TRBJ2-1; D ambiguous. Trimming pared 4 bases from V and 1 base from J, leaving 15 bases between. In germline, CDR1 is SGHRS, CDR2 YFSETQ. This CDR3 spans 16 amino acids.

The rearrangement links TRBV19 to TRBJ1-1; the D is unclear. This CDR3 has 15 amino acids. Germline lookup yields CDR1 LNHDA and CDR2 SQIVND (reference sequence). The V gene lost 0 bases and the J gene lost 4 bases, with 12 bases spanning the gap. In nucleotides, the CDR3 is TGTGCCAGTAGTATAGATCCGGGAGGAGGCACTGAAGCTTTCTTT. It translates to CASSIDPGGGTEAFF.

The chain joins TRBV5-5 to TRBJ2-3, with 7 bases fitting TRBD2. CDR1 and CDR2 (germline): SGHKS, YYEKEE (reference sequence). Germline trimming cut 4 bases from V and 1 base from J; bases unmatched to any gene: 3. This CDR3 is built from 14 residues. DNA of the CDR3: TGTGCCAGCAGCCCCGCGGGGGGCACAGATACGCAGTATTTT. This sequence encodes CASSPAGGTDTQYF.

The chain uses TRBV6-5 and TRBJ2-2, with 8 bases identical to TRBD1. Trimming at V came to 6 bases and at J to 13 bases, leaving 4 bases not matched to a gene. In germline, CDR1 is MNHEY, CDR2 SVGAGI. This CDR3 contains 11 residues. The CDR3 DNA is TGTGCCAGCAGAGTTGACAGGGGGCTGTTTTTT. It is translated as CASRVDRGLFF.

The rearrangement uses TRBV18 and TRBJ1-5, with 8 bases that match TRBD1. This CDR3 is built from 14 residues. CDR1 is KGHSH and CDR2 is LQKENI in the germline V gene. With 6 bases clipped from V and 5 bases from J, the junction kept 6 bases outside the gene matches. CDR3 amino acids: CASSPGTGDQPQHF. For the CDR3, the DNA is TGTGCCAGCTCGCCCGGGACAGGTGATCAGCCCCAGCATTTT.

The chain recombines TRBV10-2 with TRBJ1-5; D may be TRBD1 (6 bases). Germline V lookup: CDR1 WSHSY, CDR2 SAAADI. V gave up 0 bases and J gave up 6 bases, with 21 bases separating them. CDR3 length: 18 amino acids. The DNA of the CDR3 is TGCGCCAGCAGTGAGTCGAAGGGTCTGGGGGCATTAATTCAGCCCCAGCATTTT. Translation gives CASSESKGLGALIQPQHF.

The V gene is TRBV7-6, the J gene TRBJ2-5, with 14 bases that match TRBD2. The CDR3 totals 17 residues. Per the germline V gene, CDR1 is SGHVS and CDR2 is FNYEAQ. With 5 bases clipped from V and 1 base from J, the junction kept 6 bases outside the gene matches. This chain's CDR3 is CASSLGTSGGPQETQYF. In DNA form, the CDR3 reads TGTGCCAGCAGCCTCGGGACTAGCGGGGGACCCCAAGAGACCCAGTACTTC. The full variable domain, in which reference TRBV7-6 and TRBJ2-5 provide the parts outside the CDR3, is GAGVSQSPRYKVTKRGQDVALRCDPISGHVSLYWYRQALGQGPEFLTYFNYEAQQDKSGLPNDRFSAERPEGSISTLTIQRTEQRDSAMYRCASSLGTSGGPQETQYFGPGTRLLVL.

This chain connects TRBV23-1 to TRBJ2-1; 14 bases are shared with TRBD2. TRBV23-1 is placed among ORFs of uncertain function. J lost 8 bases, V lost 0 bases, and 12 bases had no gene match. The CDR3 consists of 19 residues. CDR3 DNA: TGCGCCAGCAGTCAATCAGGGACTAGCGGGAGCCCCAAGCGTGATGAGCAGTTCTTC. Residues: CASSQSGTSGSPKRDEQFF.

This clone was detected only a few times. This chain connects TRBV9 to TRBJ2-2; the match to TRBD2 covers 7 bases. CDR1 SGDLS and CDR2 YYNGEE come from the germline V gene. V trimming: 4 bases; J trimming: 4 bases; junction bases outside the gene matches: 1. This CDR3 region has 13 residues. The CDR3 sequence: CASSTGGTGELFF. The CDR3 nucleotides read TGTGCCAGCAGCACGGGGGGCACCGGGGAGCTGTTTTTT.

In the case of this clone: A much bigger clone sits one base away, suggesting this may be a read error. The identical CDR3 is also encoded by other nucleotide sequences in the sample. This rearrangement joins TRBV6-1 to TRBJ1-6; 8 bases map to TRBD1. The CDR3 has 14 residues. V gave up 1 base and J gave up 7 bases; unmatched junction bases: 0. Germline V gene data show CDR1 as MNHNS and CDR2 as SASEGT. This chain's CDR3 is CASSEGTGNSPLHF. CDR3 DNA: TGTGCCAGCAGTGAAGGGACAGGGAATTCACCCCTCCACTTT.

This chain links TRBV5-1 with TRBJ2-1; 9 bases are shared with TRBD1. Germline-derived CDR1 and CDR2 are SGHRS and YFSETQ. The J segment lost 11 bases and the V segment lost 4 bases, leaving 10 bases of the junction unmatched. The CDR3 spans 14 residues. This CDR3 reads CASSPGQGTDKQFF. CDR3 nucleotides: TGCGCCAGCAGCCCGGGACAGGGAACAGATAAGCAGTTCTTC.

This clone was detected only a few times. This chain connects TRBV3-1 (or the pseudogene TRBV3-2) to TRBJ1-1; D is possibly TRBD1 (6 bases). V lost 4 bases and J 2 bases, leaving 14 bases between the germline ends. This CDR3 is 15 amino acids long. Germline V lookup: CDR1 LGHDT, CDR2 YNNKEL (reference sequence). CDR3 in amino acids: CASSLPGQINTEAFF. CDR3 DNA: TGTGCCAGCAGCCTCCCCGGACAGATTAACACTGAAGCTTTCTTT.

This sequence joins TRBV19 and TRBJ1-3; D uncertain. V gave up 1 base and J gave up 3 bases, with 10 bases separating them. In germline, CDR1 is LNHDA, CDR2 SQIVND (reference sequence). The CDR3 has 15 amino acids. The DNA for the CDR3 is TGTGCCAGTAGTATAGGCGGATCCATTGGAAACACCATATATTTT. Encoded protein: CASSIGGSIGNTIYF. Combining the CDR3 with reference TRBV19 and TRBJ1-3 gives the whole variable domain DGGITQSPKYLFRKEGQNVTLSCEQNLNHDAMYWYRQDPGQGLRLIYYSQIVNDFQKGDIAEGYSVSREKKESFPLTVTSAQKNPTAFYLCASSIGGSIGNTIYFGEGSWLTVV.

The sample holds a few counts of this clone. The chain joins TRBV24-1 to TRBJ2-7; weak D call: TRBD2 (8 bases). Trimming cost V 3 bases and J 3 bases, with 20 bases left between them. The CDR3 is 17 residues long. Germline CDR1 reads KGHDR; CDR2 reads SFDVKD. The DNA of the CDR3 is TGTGCCACCAGTGATCTAGCGGGCGGGACAGCCTTCTACGAGCAGTACTTC. It codes for CATSDLAGGTAFYEQYF.

The V call is TRBV6-5, the J call TRBJ2-7; no clear D. Germline-derived CDR1 and CDR2 are MNHEY and SVGAGI. The CDR3 is made up of 13 amino acids. V was trimmed by 8 bases and J by 0 bases, leaving 11 bases between them. The CDR3 nucleotides are TGTGCCAGCGCCGAGCGAAGCTCCTACGAGCAGTACTTC. It codes for CASAERSSYEQYF.

J is TRBJ2-5 and V is TRBV29-1; a possible D gene is TRBD1 (5 bases). CDR3 length: 13 residues. Germline-derived CDR1 and CDR2 are SQVTM and ANQGSEA. Trimming pared 1 base from V and 2 bases from J, leaving 8 bases between. The CDR3: CSVEGGTQETQYF. In nucleotides, the CDR3 is TGCAGCGTTGAAGGGGGCACACAAGAGACCCAGTACTTC.

This chain joins TRBV11-3 and TRBJ2-3; TRBD2 matches at 8 bases. The CDR3 is made up of 15 amino acids. V dropped 4 bases and J dropped 2; count of bases not matched to a gene: 5. The germline V gene has CDR1 SGHNT and CDR2 YENEEA. CDR3 loop: CASSSGLAFTDTQYF. The CDR3, as DNA: TGTGCCAGCAGCTCCGGACTAGCCTTCACAGATACGCAGTATTTT.

The J gene is TRBJ1-4, the V gene TRBV18; tentatively, D is TRBD1 (6 bases). Germline values: CDR1 KGHSH, CDR2 LQKENI. Trimming removed 8 bases from V and 5 bases from J, with 15 bases in between. This CDR3 contains 14 residues. CDR3 region: CASTTAQGNEKLFF. The CDR3 DNA reads TGTGCCAGCACGACCGCGCAGGGGAATGAAAAACTGTTTTTT. The entire variable domain, with the rest obtained from reference TRBV18 and TRBJ1-4, is as follows: NAGVMQNPRHLVRRRGQEARLRCSPMKGHSHVYWYRQLPEEGLKFMVYLQKENIIDESGMPKERFSAEFPKEGPSILRIQQVVRGDSAAYFCASTTAQGNEKLFFGSGTQLSVL.

This clone was seen only a few times. The J gene is TRBJ1-1, the V gene TRBV5-1; no clear D gene. CDR3 length equals 14 residues. The germline CDR1 and CDR2 sequences are SGHRS and YFSETQ. The V end lost 4 bases, the J end lost 5 bases, and 15 bases lay between the germline ends. The CDR3 nucleotides read TGCGCCAGCAGCCAGCACCCCAGAGGGACTGAAGCTTTCTTT. It is translated as CASSQHPRGTEAFF.

This clone was counted once. This chain connects TRBV28 to TRBJ2-3; 9 bases agree with TRBD2. Losses at the gene ends were 4 bases for V and 6 bases for J; bases not matched to a gene: 11. Looked up from germline, CDR1 is MDHEN and CDR2 is SYDVKM. CDR3 length: 16 amino acids. The chain's CDR3 is CASSSATSGDWDTQYF. CDR3 DNA sequence: TGTGCCAGCAGTTCGGCGACTAGCGGTGATTGGGATACGCAGTATTTT.

The chain carries TRBV30 and TRBJ1-2; 7 bases are shared with TRBD1. The J segment lost 3 bases and the V segment lost 3 bases, leaving 4 bases of the junction unmatched. The CDR3 length is 13 residues. Germline V CDR1 and CDR2: GTSNPN, SVGIG (reference sequence). The CDR3 region has the DNA TGTGCCTGGAGCCCTACAGGGGACTATGGCTACACCTTC. Its protein product is CAWSPTGDYGYTF.

The rearrangement links TRBV18 to TRBJ2-5, with TRBD1 matching over 9 bases. The germline V gene encodes CDR1 KGHSH and CDR2 LQKENI. Unmatched junction bases numbered 6, after V lost 2 bases and J lost 5 bases. CDR3 length: 15 amino acids. CDR3 sequence (DNA): TGTGCCAGCTCACCAGCCGGGACAGGGCTCGAGACCCAGTACTTC. Translating gives CASSPAGTGLETQYF.

The chain employs TRBV10-1 and TRBJ2-7, with 8 bases that match TRBD1. After removal of 4 bases from V and 5 bases from J, the junction contained 10 bases not matched to a gene. The CDR3 is 15 amino acids. In germline, CDR1 is WNHNN, CDR2 SYGVQD (reference sequence). CDR3 DNA sequence: TGCGCCAGCAGTGCTTCCCGACAGGGGTGGAACGAGCAGTACTTC. It specifies CASSASRQGWNEQYF.

This clone was found once. The chain couples TRBV5-1 to TRBJ1-1, with 7 positions matching TRBD1. There are 15 residues in the CDR3. Per the germline V gene, CDR1 is SGHRS and CDR2 is YFSETQ. V was clipped by 1 base and J by 2 bases; unmatched bases: 5. CDR3 sequence reads: CASSLQGVDNTEAFF. Here the CDR3 DNA reads TGCGCCAGCAGCTTGCAGGGGGTAGACAACACTGAAGCTTTCTTT.

This clone was found many times. The V call is TRBV2, the J call TRBJ1-2; D not resolved. The V end lost 9 bases, the J end lost 4 bases, and 9 bases lay between the germline ends. The CDR3 contains 11 residues. Germline CDR1 SNHLY, CDR2 FYNNEI. Here the CDR3 DNA reads TGTGCCAGAAGAGGTTTCTATGGCTACACCTTC. This codes for CARRGFYGYTF.

The genes are TRBV3-1 (or the pseudogene TRBV3-2) and TRBJ1-1; D remains ambiguous. Trimming removed 3 bases at V and 9 bases at J, with 14 bases between. The germline gives CDR1 LGHDT, CDR2 YNNKEL (reference sequence). CDR3 length equals 13 residues. The CDR3 region is CASSQLGEGKAFF. For the CDR3, the DNA is TGTGCCAGCAGCCAGCTTGGGGAGGGCAAAGCTTTCTTT.

The rearrangement joins TRBV5-1 to TRBJ1-2; D is ambiguous. There are 11 residues in the CDR3. Trimming left V 3 bases short and J 7 bases short, with 7 bases between. Per germline, CDR1 SGHRS and CDR2 YFSETQ. The DNA for the CDR3 is TGCGCCAGCAGCTCAGGAGGTGGCTACACCTTC. Amino acid sequence: CASSSGGGYTF.

The chain uses TRBV25-1 and TRBJ1-2; D is perhaps TRBD1 (5 bases). Germline CDR1 is MGHDK and CDR2 is SYGVNS. V gave up 2 bases and J gave up 4 bases, with 8 bases separating them. This CDR3 has 13 residues. The DNA of the CDR3 is TGTGCCAGCAGTGAAGGCGACAGCTATGGCTACACCTTC. Protein product: CASSEGDSYGYTF.

This clone was observed once. This chain joins TRBV3-1 (or the pseudogene TRBV3-2) and TRBJ2-7; 7 bases align to TRBD2. The CDR3 consists of 13 residues. V was pared by 8 bases and J by 3 bases, with 7 bases of the junction left unmatched. Germline CDR1 and CDR2: LGHDT and YNNKEL (reference sequence). The CDR3: CASGSGGGYEQYF. CDR3 sequence (DNA): TGTGCCAGCGGGAGTGGCGGGGGCTACGAGCAGTACTTC.

This clone was seen at least ten times. The rearrangement links TRBV6-5 to TRBJ1-3, with 7 bases aligning to TRBD1. The V and J ends lost 4 bases and 0 bases, in that order; junction bases with no gene match: 6. This CDR3 contains 16 residues. CDR1 is MNHEY and CDR2 is SVGAGI in the germline V gene. CDR3 nucleotides: TGTGCCAGCAGTTTACAGGGGCTGAGCTCTGGAAACACCATATATTTT. Its protein is CASSLQGLSSGNTIYF.